These 32 T cell receptor beta chains share one sample of origin, sequenced in a study of metastatic and nonmetastatic thyroid tumors (dated by TCRdb to the early 2020s). No patient had received any treatment before thyroid surgery. Libraries were built with PCR. This sample was sequenced with an Illumina HiSeq 4000. TCRdb redid the processing of the public reads, applying fastp at Q25 and MiXCR, and retained in-frame beta chains. This sample is represented by about 43,000 clones; approximately 24% of them were singletons. In total, the top ten clones hold about 14% of the sample. Sequencing was performed on tumor tissue. The receptors come from a female donor with papillary thyroid cancer or a benign thyroid nodule (not recorded which). Some clones in this sample may be carry-over from other donors' samples.

The chain uses TRBV3-1 and TRBJ2-1, with D perhaps matching TRBD1 (6 bases). V lost 4 bases to trimming and J lost 4 bases, with 14 bases between them. The germline V gene encodes CDR1 LGHDT and CDR2 YNNKEL (reference sequence). This CDR3 contains 15 residues. The CDR3 DNA follows: TGTGCCAGCAGCCCTATCATAGGGACATACAATGAGCAGTTCTTC. Translated, it gives CASSPIIGTYNEQFF.

This clone was recorded many times. The genes are TRBV12-3 or TRBV12-4 and TRBJ1-4; TRBD1 agrees at 7 bases. The CDR3 is 13 amino acids. V was clipped by 4 bases and J by 6 bases; unmatched bases: 2. For the CDR3, the DNA is TGTGCCAGCAGTTGGACAGGAGATGAAAAACTGTTTTTT. This gives the protein CASSWTGDEKLFF.

This clone was seen ten or more times. The chain has TRBV7-8 and TRBJ2-1; D might be TRBD2 (5 bases). The V and J ends lost 0 bases and 4 bases respectively, with 7 bases between them. The CDR3 runs 14 residues. Germline CDR1 and CDR2: SGHVS and FQNEAQ. DNA of the CDR3: TGTGCCAGCAGCTTAGCCAGAGGGTACAATGAGCAGTTCTTC. Its protein is CASSLARGYNEQFF.

About this clone itself: A read error is possible here, since a much larger clone lies one base away. CDR3 nucleotides: TGTGCCAGTAGTATATTGGGGGTCAATCAGCCCCAGCATTTT. Protein sequence: CASSILGVNQPQHF. The V and J genes are TRBV19 and TRBJ1-5, with D tentatively TRBD1 (5 bases). The germline gives CDR1 LNHDA, CDR2 SQIVND (reference sequence). The V gene lost 2 bases and the J gene lost 3 bases, with 8 bases spanning the gap. The CDR3 has 14 residues.

Only a few counts were recorded for this clone. This chain uses TRBV6-2 or TRBV6-3 with TRBJ1-1; D unclear. This CDR3 is 16 amino acids long. Trimming removed 4 bases from V and 1 base from J, with 16 bases in between. Germline CDR1 and CDR2: MNHEY and SVGEGT. The CDR3 DNA reads as TGTGCCAGCAGTTCGCTACTCTTGGACGGGAACACTGAAGCTTTCTTT. Translation gives CASSSLLLDGNTEAFF.

J is TRBJ1-1 and V is TRBV5-1; TRBD1 aligns across 11 bases. The trim removed 0 bases at V and 1 base at J, leaving 5 bases unmatched. The germline gives CDR1 SGHRS, CDR2 YFSETQ. This CDR3 spans 17 amino acids. The chain's CDR3 is CASSLAGQGARNTEAFF. CDR3 bases: TGCGCCAGCAGCTTGGCCGGACAGGGGGCCCGGAACACTGAAGCTTTCTTT.

This clone was seen many times. The V call is TRBV6-8, the J call TRBJ2-5, with D possibly being TRBD1 (5 bases). The CDR3 has 16 amino acids. The V end lost 5 bases, the J end lost 0 bases, and 16 bases lay between the germline ends. The germline gives CDR1 MNHGY, CDR2 SAAAGT. CDR3 protein: CASSLYTNRHQETQYF. CDR3 nucleotide sequence: TGTGCCAGCAGTCTATACACGAACAGGCACCAAGAGACCCAGTACTTC.

A few counts support this clone. The V and J genes are TRBV18 and TRBJ2-7; no clear D gene. V dropped 5 bases and J dropped 4 bases, with 9 bases sitting between them. Germline-derived CDR1 and CDR2 are KGHSH and LQKENI. The CDR3 totals 12 residues. In DNA form, the CDR3 reads TGTGCCAGCTCATCCACGGGTTACGAGCAGTACTTC. This sequence encodes CASSSTGYEQYF.

This clone was detected many times. This sequence joins TRBV19 and TRBJ1-2, with 12 bases that match TRBD1. CDR3 length equals 18 residues. Trimming cost V 1 base and J 4 bases; bases outside gene matches: 10. Germline CDR1 reads LNHDA; CDR2 reads SQIVND (reference sequence). CDR3 protein: CASSIVGTGGTVAYGYTF. The CDR3 nucleotides are TGTGCCAGTAGTATAGTTGGGACAGGGGGCACCGTGGCCTATGGCTACACCTTC.

This clone has only one observation. V gene TRBV6-2 or TRBV6-3 combines with J gene TRBJ2-3, with 13 nucleotides matching TRBD2. V trimming: 2 bases; J trimming: 0 bases; junction bases outside the gene matches: 11. Germline CDR1 reads MNHEY; CDR2 reads SVGEGT. The CDR3 runs to 20 residues. In nucleotides, the CDR3 is TGTGCCAGCAGTTACGCATTGGGGACTAGCGGGGCGACTAGCACAGATACGCAGTATTTT. Residues: CASSYALGTSGATSTDTQYF.

This clone is classed as medium-sized. The chain couples TRBV6-2 or TRBV6-3 to TRBJ2-7; D gene unclear. V was trimmed by 0 bases and J by 2 bases, leaving 2 bases between them. In germline, CDR1 is MNHEY, CDR2 SVGEGT. There are 12 residues in the CDR3. Written as DNA, the CDR3 is TGTGCCAGCAGTTACTCGACCTACGAGCAGTACTTC. Translating it yields CASSYSTYEQYF.

This chain uses TRBV25-1 with TRBJ2-3; 7 bases map to TRBD2. The J segment lost 3 bases and the V segment lost 3 bases, leaving 9 bases of the junction unmatched. Germline V gives CDR1 MGHDK, CDR2 SYGVNS. CDR3 size: 16 residues. The CDR3 protein is CASSDPGGRGTDTQYF. In DNA, the CDR3 is TGTGCCAGCAGTGACCCGGGCGGGAGAGGTACAGATACGCAGTATTTT.

The chain recombines TRBV5-1 with TRBJ1-5; possibly TRBD1 for D (5 bases). Germline V gene lookup returns CDR1 SGHRS and CDR2 YFSETQ. The CDR3 is 16 amino acids. Trimming took off 4 bases at V and 2 bases at J, with 16 bases between the two ends. The CDR3 DNA follows: TGCGCCAGCAGCCGAACCAGGGAAGGGGGCAATCAGCCCCAGCATTTT. Its translation is CASSRTREGGNQPQHF.

This clone was found a few times. The chain has TRBV10-3 and TRBJ2-1; 13 bases agree with TRBD2. There are 15 residues in the CDR3. Losses at the gene ends were 3 bases for V and 6 bases for J; bases not matched to a gene: 2. Germline V gene lookup returns CDR1 ENHRY and CDR2 SYGVKD. The CDR3 spells CAISERTSGSNEQFF. DNA of the CDR3: TGTGCCATCAGTGAAAGGACTAGCGGGAGCAATGAGCAGTTCTTC.

V and J are TRBV5-1 and TRBJ2-7, with TRBD1 identical over 9 bases. Per the germline V gene, CDR1 is SGHRS and CDR2 is YFSETQ. Losses at the gene ends were 0 bases for V and 3 bases for J; bases not matched to a gene: 7. CDR3 length: 16 residues. The CDR3 is CASSLDTGGSDYEQYF. The DNA for the CDR3 is TGCGCCAGCAGCTTGGACACAGGGGGCAGTGACTACGAGCAGTACTTC.

This clone came up many times. The CDR3, as DNA: TGTGCCAGCAGCAAACAGGGGGCGGGCACTGAAGCTTTCTTT. Translating gives CASSKQGAGTEAFF. The chain recombines TRBV14 with TRBJ1-1; 9 bases map to TRBD1. The CDR3 covers 14 residues. Looked up from germline, CDR1 is SGHDN and CDR2 is FVKESK. Trimming cost V 5 bases and J 4 bases; bases outside gene matches: 5.

This clone was seen more than once but under ten times. The chain has TRBV12-3 or TRBV12-4 and TRBJ2-1; 11 nucleotides align to TRBD2. The CDR3 covers 16 residues. J gave up 4 bases and V 7 bases, and 9 bases lay outside the gene matches. The CDR3 DNA is TGTGCCAGCACAAAAGCACGGACTAGCGGGTACAATGAGCAGTTCTTC. Protein: CASTKARTSGYNEQFF.

As for this clone: Additional DNA sequences in this sample encode the identical CDR3. The chain combines TRBV20-1 with TRBJ2-5, with no clear D. The CDR3 loop spans 11 amino acids. CDR1 and CDR2 from the germline V gene are DFQATT and SNEGSKA (reference sequence). The germline V and J ends were trimmed by 0 bases and 1 base, with 0 bases remaining between them. The CDR3 here is CSARDQETQYF. CDR3 bases: TGCAGTGCTAGAGACCAAGAGACCCAGTACTTC.

Concerning this clone itself: A single base separates this from a much larger clone, so it may be a read error. Other DNA sequences of this sample code for an identical CDR3. The chain employs TRBV20-1 and TRBJ2-5; D call uncertain. Germline CDR1 reads DFQATT; CDR2 reads SNEGSKA (reference sequence). This CDR3 has 16 amino acids. The chain's CDR3 is CSARDAPAGYQETQYF. CDR3 bases: TGCAGTGCTAGAGATGCCCCCGCCGGTTATCAAGAGACCCAATACTTC.

The sample holds many counts of this clone. The chain recombines TRBV2 with TRBJ1-1; D is possibly TRBD1 (5 bases). Trimming took 4 bases from V and 6 from J, leaving 9 bases between them. Per the germline V gene, CDR1 is SNHLY and CDR2 is FYNNEI. The CDR3 has 12 amino acids. DNA of the CDR3: TGTGCCAGCAGTGGCAGGGTCCCTGAAGCTTTCTTT. Protein product: CASSGRVPEAFF.

This clone was seen at least ten times. The gene calls are TRBV29-1 and TRBJ2-3; D perhaps matches TRBD2 (5 bases). The CDR3 sequence is 12 residues long. CDR1 and CDR2 from the germline V gene are SQVTM and ANQGSEA. V shed 5 bases and J shed 1 base, with 7 bases lying between them. CDR3 residues: CSVQEGTDTQYF. The CDR3 bases are TGCAGCGTTCAGGAGGGCACAGATACGCAGTATTTT.

This clone has just a few counts. The V gene is TRBV5-1, the J gene TRBJ2-3; 7 positions match TRBD2. The CDR3 contains 16 residues. Looked up from germline, CDR1 is SGHRS and CDR2 is YFSETQ. V lost 0 bases, J lost 5 bases, and 9 bases stayed unmatched. Written as DNA, the CDR3 is TGCGCCAGCAGCTTGGTTTCGCGGGAGTGGGTAGATACGCAGTATTTT. Translated: CASSLVSREWVDTQYF.

This clone was observed at least ten times. The sample carries other DNA sequences with the same CDR3. This rearrangement joins TRBV20-1 to TRBJ1-5, with 7 bases fitting TRBD1. J lost 6 bases, V lost 4 bases, and 6 bases had no gene match. Germline-derived CDR1 and CDR2 are DFQATT and SNEGSKA (reference sequence). There are 13 residues in the CDR3. This CDR3 is CSATGGLGQPQHF. In DNA, the CDR3 is TGCAGTGCTACAGGGGGGCTCGGTCAGCCCCAGCATTTT.

This clone was counted many times. The CDR3 reads CSASRGQGSQPQHF. The CDR3 DNA follows: TGCAGTGCTAGCCGTGGACAGGGGAGTCAGCCCCAGCATTTT. V usage is TRBV20-1 and J usage is TRBJ1-5; TRBD1 agrees at 9 bases. V shed 3 bases, J shed 6 bases, and the junction held 6 bases outside the gene matches. Germline V gene sequence: CDR1 DFQATT, CDR2 SNEGSKA (reference sequence). The CDR3 consists of 14 residues.

Many counts were recorded for this clone. The genes are TRBV7-2 and TRBJ1-1, with D perhaps TRBD1 (5 bases). V was clipped by 0 bases and J by 4 bases, with 9 bases between them. Germline values: CDR1 SGHTA, CDR2 FQGNSA. The CDR3 has 14 residues. The CDR3: CASSLAYGGTEAFF. The CDR3 bases are TGTGCCAGCAGCTTAGCGTACGGGGGCACTGAAGCTTTCTTT. Looking up the rest from reference TRBV7-2 and TRBJ1-1 gives the full variable domain: GAGVSQSPSNKVTEKGKDVELRCDPISGHTALYWYRQSLGQGLEFLIYFQGNSAPDKSGLPSDRFSAERTGGSVSTLTIQRTQQEDSAVYLCASSLAYGGTEAFFGQGTRLTVV.

This clone was recorded many times. The rearrangement joins TRBV20-1 to TRBJ2-5; 10 bases map to TRBD2. V was pared by 5 bases and J by 5 bases, with 14 bases of the junction left unmatched. Germline V gene data show CDR1 as DFQATT and CDR2 as SNEGSKA (reference sequence). The CDR3 spans 16 residues. The CDR3 spells CSAPNPIAGGMETQYF. In nucleotides, the CDR3 is TGCAGTGCTCCTAATCCCATAGCGGGAGGAATGGAGACCCAGTACTTC.

This clone has more than one count but fewer than ten. This sequence may be a read error, since a much larger clone differs from it by one base. This CDR3 fails to terminate in the conserved phenylalanine or tryptophan, so it likely reflects a read error. The DNA of the CDR3 is TGTGCCAGCTACGGACAGTCCCCGACCTACGAGCAGTACCTC. Protein product: CASYGQSPTYEQYL. The rearrangement links TRBV6-1 to TRBJ2-7; TRBD1 might be the D (6 bases). V shed 8 bases and J shed 2 bases, with 16 bases lying between them. Per germline, CDR1 MNHNS and CDR2 SASEGT. The CDR3 consists of 14 residues.

This clone was picked up many times. J is TRBJ1-3 and V is TRBV5-1; no clear D gene. CDR1 is SGHRS, CDR2 YFSETQ, per germline. This CDR3 spans 13 amino acids. Deletions cut 3 bases from V and 6 bases from J, with 10 bases between. This chain's CDR3 is CASSSGALNTIYF. The CDR3 DNA is TGCGCCAGCAGCTCCGGCGCCCTAAACACCATATATTTT.

This clone is medium-sized (0.01 to 0.1%) in the sample. The chain is built from TRBV27 and TRBJ2-7; D is unresolved. The V gene's germline CDR1 is MNHEY and CDR2 SMNVEV (reference sequence). Trimming stripped 10 bases from V and 0 bases from J, with 4 bases between. The CDR3 extends over 10 amino acids. The CDR3, as DNA: TGTGCCACCATCTCCTACGAGCAGTACTTC. It specifies CATISYEQYF.

This clone was picked up many times. The V call is TRBV10-3, the J call TRBJ1-2; the D gene is possibly TRBD1 (5 bases). This CDR3 is 15 amino acids long. Trimming removed 0 bases from V and 8 bases from J, with 16 bases in between. Looked up from germline, CDR1 is ENHRY and CDR2 is SYGVKD. DNA of the CDR3: TGTGCCATCAGTGAGTCGTGGGACCGCACGCGAGGCTACACCTTC. Encoded protein: CAISESWDRTRGYTF.

This clone was detected many times. The V gene is TRBV10-2, the J gene TRBJ1-2; D unclear. The ends were cut back, 2 bases at V and 8 bases at J, with 15 bases in the middle. This CDR3 has 14 residues. Germline values: CDR1 WSHSY, CDR2 SAAADI. The DNA for the CDR3 is TGCGCCAGCAGTGAGGAGAACCTGGGTAGAGGCTACACCTTC. This gives the protein CASSEENLGRGYTF.

This clone was seen at least ten times. The CDR3 loop is CSSQAPNTGELFF. In DNA form, the CDR3 reads TGTTCCTCTCAGGCACCCAACACCGGGGAGCTGTTTTTT. This rearrangement joins TRBV12-3 or TRBV12-4 to TRBJ2-2, with unresolved D. The CDR3 is 13 amino acids.